These 27 T cell receptor beta chains came from one sample sequenced in a study of blood T cell repertoires in COVID-19. The repertoire was sequenced with immunoSEQ multiplex PCR; TCRdb's copy has only in-frame clones and lacks some. Counted here are 81,000 or so clones, 65% to 90% occurring once; the ten biggest clones make up more than 9.5%. The sample taken for sequencing was peripheral blood. The receptor set was obtained from a man aged 50-59 years with COVID-19, enrolled during active disease.

This chain connects TRBV7-2 to TRBJ1-3; a possible D gene is TRBD1 (5 bases). The V and J ends lost 5 bases and 4 bases respectively, with 15 bases between them. CDR3 size: 15 residues. Germline assignment: CDR1 SGHTA and CDR2 FQGNSA. CDR3 nucleotide sequence: TGTGCCAGCAGCCCGGGGGGGACGACAGGAAACACCATATATTTT. Amino acid sequence: CASSPGGTTGNTIYF.

V gene TRBV9 combines with J gene TRBJ2-7; 8 bases are a match to TRBD1. V lost 4 bases to trimming and J lost 3 bases; unmatched junction nucleotides: 6. The CDR3 has 14 amino acids. Germline CDR1 SGDLS, CDR2 YYNGEE. CDR3 loop: CASSPDRASYEQYF. In DNA, the CDR3 is TGTGCCAGCAGCCCGGACAGGGCAAGCTACGAGCAGTACTTC.

V gene TRBV5-6 combines with J gene TRBJ2-5; 12 bases agree with TRBD1. The length of the CDR3 is 14 residues. With 4 bases clipped from V and 4 bases from J, the junction kept 2 bases outside the gene matches. Germline V gene lookup returns CDR1 SGHDT and CDR2 YYEEEE. The CDR3 nucleotides are TGTGCCAGCAGCGGGACAGGGGGCGGAGAGACCCAGTACTTC. It specifies CASSGTGGGETQYF.

The CDR3 DNA sequence: TGCGCCAGCAGCTTGATGGGGCTTGATTCGGGCGGGGAGCTGTTTTTT. As protein: CASSLMGLDSGGELFF. V gene TRBV5-1 combines with J gene TRBJ2-2; possibly TRBD1 for D (5 bases). This CDR3 region has 16 residues. From germline, CDR1 is SGHRS and CDR2 YFSETQ. With 1 base removed from V and 7 bases from J, the gap between germline ends came to 17 bases.

The chain uses TRBV5-4 and TRBJ2-1; D gene uncertain. V lost 3 bases and J lost 9, with 10 bases in between. The V gene's germline CDR1 is SGHNT and CDR2 YYREEE (reference sequence). The CDR3 consists of 12 residues. The CDR3 reads CASSSRLSEQFF. The CDR3 bases are TGTGCCAGCAGCTCTCGGTTGTCTGAGCAGTTCTTC.

This chain uses TRBV28 with TRBJ1-2; tentatively, D is TRBD1 (6 bases). This CDR3 region has 13 residues. Germline CDR1 reads MDHEN; CDR2 reads SYDVKM. The germline V and J ends were trimmed by 8 bases and 4 bases, with 14 bases remaining between them. CDR3 sequence (DNA): TGTGCCAGCCAGGGGACGTCTCCCTATGGCTACACCTTC. It specifies CASQGTSPYGYTF.

CDR3 nucleotides: TGTGCCAGCAGCCTGGGACTAGCGGGATTTTACGAGCAGTACTTC. Protein sequence: CASSLGLAGFYEQYF. The chain recombines TRBV7-8 with TRBJ2-7, with 13 bases that match TRBD2. The junction had 5 bases not matched to a gene; V was cut back by 5 bases and J by 4 bases. From germline, CDR1 is SGHVS and CDR2 FQNEAQ. The CDR3 spans 15 residues. Using reference TRBV7-8 and TRBJ2-7 for the parts outside the CDR3, the full variable domain is GAGVSQSPRYKVAKRGQDVALRCDPISGHVSLFWYQQALGQGPEFLTYFQNEAQLDKSGLPSDRFFAERPEGSVSTLKIQRTQQEDSAVYLCASSLGLAGFYEQYFGPGTRLTVT.

This CDR3 reads CASSLTGDYGYTF. CDR3 in DNA: TGTGCCAGCAGTCTTACAGGGGACTATGGCTACACCTTC. V and J are TRBV5-4 and TRBJ1-2; TRBD1 matches 7 bases. CDR1 SGHNT and CDR2 YYREEE come from the germline V gene (reference sequence). The CDR3 is 13 amino acids. The junction had 4 bases not matched to a gene; V was cut back by 5 bases and J by 3 bases.

The chain employs TRBV10-2 and TRBJ2-2; D unresolved. CDR1 and CDR2 from the germline V gene are WSHSY and SAAADI. Trimming stripped 4 bases from V and 0 bases from J, with 3 bases between. CDR3 length: 13 residues. In DNA form, the CDR3 reads TGCGCCAGCAGTGTTACGAACACCGGGGAGCTGTTTTTT. Protein sequence: CASSVTNTGELFF.

The genes are TRBV15 and TRBJ1-6, with D hard to call. The CDR3 runs 17 residues. With 3 bases removed from V and 5 bases from J, the gap between germline ends came to 17 bases. Germline-derived CDR1 and CDR2 are LNHNV and YYDKDF (reference sequence). The CDR3 bases are TGTGCCACCAGCAGGAGGGATATGGGCCTAAATAATTCACCCCTCCACTTT. Translating gives CATSRRDMGLNNSPLHF.

This rearrangement joins TRBV6-5 to TRBJ1-1; 9 bases align to TRBD1. The CDR3 extends over 13 amino acids. Germline CDR1 reads MNHEY; CDR2 reads SVGAGI. J lost 11 bases, V lost 4 bases, and 8 bases had no gene match. The CDR3 here is CASSSYRDREAFF. CDR3 bases: TGTGCCAGCAGTTCCTACCGGGACAGGGAGGCTTTCTTT.

The chain has TRBV2 and TRBJ1-4; tentative D call: TRBD1 (6 bases). Deletions cut 4 bases from V and 7 bases from J, with 16 bases between. This CDR3 has 15 amino acids. Germline CDR1 reads SNHLY; CDR2 reads FYNNEI. The CDR3 DNA follows: TGTGCCAGCAGTGTCATCAGGGGCGAGAGTGAAAAACTGTTTTTT. Amino acids: CASSVIRGESEKLFF.

This clone was seen once. The chain employs TRBV19 and TRBJ2-3; 7 bases match TRBD2. The CDR3 runs to 14 residues. Germline trimming cut 6 bases from V and 6 bases from J; bases unmatched to any gene: 9. Per germline, CDR1 LNHDA and CDR2 SQIVND (reference sequence). The CDR3 reads CASRTSQGRDTQYF. Here the CDR3 DNA reads TGTGCCAGTAGGACTAGCCAAGGGCGGGATACGCAGTATTTT.

The chain combines TRBV7-9 with TRBJ2-1; tentative D call: TRBD1 (6 bases). Germline lookup yields CDR1 SEHNR and CDR2 FQNEAQ (reference sequence). V lost 2 bases and J 9 bases, leaving 11 bases between the germline ends. This CDR3 has 13 residues. This CDR3 is CASSLQGWSEQFF. The CDR3 nucleotides read TGTGCCAGCAGCTTACAGGGGTGGAGTGAGCAGTTCTTC. The variable domain in full, with the rest retrieved from reference TRBV7-9 and TRBJ2-1, is DTGVSQNPRHKITKRGQNVTFRCDPISEHNRLYWYRQTLGQGPEFLTYFQNEAQLEKSRLLSDRFSAERPKGSFSTLEIQRTEQGDSAMYLCASSLQGWSEQFFGPGTRLTVL.

The chain combines TRBV7-2 with TRBJ2-1; 12 bases fit TRBD2. The trim removed 1 base at V and 3 bases at J, leaving 4 bases unmatched. Germline assignment: CDR1 SGHTA and CDR2 FQGNSA. The CDR3 length is 17 residues. The CDR3 bases are TGTGCCAGCAGCTTAGGAGGGGGACTAGCGGGCTACAATGAGCAGTTCTTC. Amino acids: CASSLGGGLAGYNEQFF.

This clone was detected a few times. The gene calls are TRBV28 and TRBJ1-2, with D tentatively TRBD1 (5 bases). V was trimmed by 7 bases and J by 2 bases, leaving 14 bases between them. Germline CDR1 and CDR2: MDHEN and SYDVKM. The CDR3 runs 14 residues. CDR3 protein: CASTSDRRNYGYTF. In DNA form, the CDR3 reads TGTGCCAGCACCAGTGACAGAAGGAACTATGGCTACACCTTC.

The chain has TRBV18 and TRBJ2-1; no clear D. V lost 3 bases and J 3 bases, leaving 9 bases between the germline ends. The CDR3 has 14 residues. Per germline, CDR1 KGHSH and CDR2 LQKENI. The CDR3 spells CASSPSTVYNEQFF. The CDR3 nucleotides are TGTGCCAGCTCACCGAGTACAGTCTACAATGAGCAGTTCTTC. The variable domain in full, with the rest retrieved from reference TRBV18 and TRBJ2-1, is NAGVMQNPRHLVRRRGQEARLRCSPMKGHSHVYWYRQLPEEGLKFMVYLQKENIIDESGMPKERFSAEFPKEGPSILRIQQVVRGDSAAYFCASSPSTVYNEQFFGPGTRLTVL.

The chain carries TRBV28 and TRBJ1-5; 9 bases are a match to TRBD1. J was trimmed by 2 bases and V by 6 bases; bases with no gene match: 11. This CDR3 spans 17 amino acids. Germline loops: CDR1 MDHEN, CDR2 SYDVKM. The CDR3: CASSASQGAMGNQPQHF. CDR3 DNA sequence: TGTGCCAGCAGCGCTTCACAGGGGGCAATGGGCAATCAGCCCCAGCATTTT.

V and J are TRBV7-2 and TRBJ2-5; 10 nucleotides match TRBD2. Germline CDR1 is SGHTA and CDR2 is FQGNSA. There are 14 residues in the CDR3. The trim removed 5 bases at V and 4 bases at J, leaving 4 bases unmatched. The chain's CDR3 is CASSPGLAAETQYF. CDR3 coding DNA: TGTGCCAGCAGCCCCGGACTAGCGGCAGAGACCCAGTACTTC.

The gene calls are TRBV7-9 and TRBJ1-2; tentative D call: TRBD1 (6 bases). Germline assignment: CDR1 SEHNR and CDR2 FQNEAQ (reference sequence). Trimming cost V 1 base and J 7 bases, with 10 bases left between them. This CDR3 is built from 13 residues. This chain's CDR3 is CASSLGWDTGYTF. CDR3 nucleotides: TGTGCCAGCAGCTTAGGATGGGACACTGGCTACACCTTC.

The chain is built from TRBV18 and TRBJ2-5, with unresolved D. Germline lookup yields CDR1 KGHSH and CDR2 LQKENI. The length of the CDR3 is 12 residues. Trimming stripped 0 bases from V and 5 bases from J, with 4 bases between. The CDR3 bases are TGTGCCAGCTCACCACCGCGGGAGACCCAGTACTTC. Amino acid sequence: CASSPPRETQYF.

The V call is TRBV27, the J call TRBJ1-1; no reliable D call. Trimming took 7 bases from V and 6 from J, leaving 3 bases between them. CDR3 length: 9 amino acids. Germline assignment: CDR1 MNHEY and CDR2 SMNVEV (reference sequence). This chain's CDR3 is CASTAEAFF. The CDR3, as DNA: TGTGCCAGCACAGCTGAAGCTTTCTTT.

The chain joins TRBV2 to TRBJ2-5; maybe TRBD2 (5 bases). V was clipped by 0 bases and J by 2 bases, with 7 bases between them. In germline, CDR1 is SNHLY, CDR2 FYNNEI. The CDR3 contains 14 residues. CDR3: CASSEAGSQETQYF. The CDR3 region has the DNA TGTGCCAGCAGTGAAGCGGGGAGTCAAGAGACCCAGTACTTC.

To note about this clone: Sequence at one end of the junction differs from germline and may be a read error. This sequence joins TRBV6-1 and TRBJ1-2; the D gene is possibly TRBD1 (5 bases). The CDR3 has 15 amino acids. Germline-derived CDR1 and CDR2 are MNHNS and SASEGT. In DNA, the CDR3 is TGTGCCAGCAGCGAAGCGGGGGGAGCGGGGTATGGCTACACCTTC. It translates to CASSEAGGAGYGYTF.

This CDR3 reads CASSLLGTGTGRWEKLFF. DNA of the CDR3: TGTGCCAGCAGTCTACTGGGGACAGGTACCGGACGGTGGGAAAAACTGTTTTTT. The chain uses TRBV28 and TRBJ1-4; the match to TRBD1 covers 8 bases. With 5 bases clipped from V and 8 bases from J, the junction kept 19 bases outside the gene matches. From germline, CDR1 is MDHEN and CDR2 SYDVKM. This CDR3 comprises 18 residues.

The rearrangement uses TRBV7-8 and TRBJ2-1, with 9 bases aligning to TRBD1. The J segment lost 8 bases and the V segment lost 3 bases, leaving 8 bases of the junction unmatched. The CDR3 extends over 15 amino acids. Germline V gene data show CDR1 as SGHVS and CDR2 as FQNEAQ. The CDR3 nucleotides read TGTGCCAGCAGCTTTCCGGGACAGGGAAGGGATGAGCAGTTCTTC. It codes for CASSFPGQGRDEQFF. Drawing the rest from reference TRBV7-8 and TRBJ2-1, the complete variable domain is GAGVSQSPRYKVAKRGQDVALRCDPISGHVSLFWYQQALGQGPEFLTYFQNEAQLDKSGLPSDRFFAERPEGSVSTLKIQRTQQEDSAVYLCASSFPGQGRDEQFFGPGTRLTVL.

The rearrangement links TRBV3-1 (or the pseudogene TRBV3-2) to TRBJ2-1; tentatively, D is TRBD2 (5 bases). Germline loops: CDR1 LGHDT, CDR2 YNNKEL (reference sequence). The CDR3 spans 14 residues. V shed 8 bases and J shed 2 bases, with 13 bases lying between them. CDR3 bases: TGTGCCAGCCGCCCTCCGGGAACCTACAATGAGCAGTTCTTC. It yields the protein CASRPPGTYNEQFF.